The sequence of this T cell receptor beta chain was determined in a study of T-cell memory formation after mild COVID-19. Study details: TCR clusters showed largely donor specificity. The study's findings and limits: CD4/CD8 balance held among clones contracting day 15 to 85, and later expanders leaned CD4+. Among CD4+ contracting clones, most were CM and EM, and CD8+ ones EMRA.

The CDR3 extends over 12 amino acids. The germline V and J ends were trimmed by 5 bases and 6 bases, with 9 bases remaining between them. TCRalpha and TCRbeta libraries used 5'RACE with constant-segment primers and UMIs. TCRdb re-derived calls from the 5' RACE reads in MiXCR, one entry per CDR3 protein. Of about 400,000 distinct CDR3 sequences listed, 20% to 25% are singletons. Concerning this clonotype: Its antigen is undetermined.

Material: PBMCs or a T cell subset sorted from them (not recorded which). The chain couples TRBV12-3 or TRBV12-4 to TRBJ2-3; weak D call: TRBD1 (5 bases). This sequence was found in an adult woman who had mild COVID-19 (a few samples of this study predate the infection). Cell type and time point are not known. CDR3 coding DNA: TGTGCCAGCAGTATATCAGGGGATACGCAGTATTTT. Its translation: CASSISGDTQYF.